This TCR beta chain is drawn from a study of blood T cell repertoires in COVID-19 (dated by TCRdb to about 2020). A note on the overall study: Samples covering the acute and convalescent phases of COVID-19 were provided by collaborators in the United States, Italy and Spain. The prospective study material was composed of cDNA or gDNA derived from T cells, B-cell-depleted T cells, or PBMCs. The dataset comprised deeply sampled blood TCRbeta repertoires from subjects exposed to, actively infected with, or recovered from COVID-19. The repertoires were made available in a free public database intended to serve as a resource for research on the immune response to SARS-CoV-2. Samples came from the ongoing ImmuneRACE study (first 160 participants) plus 1,254 subjects from 6 global collaborators. Nearly every sample came with metadata listing a de-identified subject ID, COVID-19 status, age in years and sex. Where available, HLA class I and class II types were obtained from metadata supplied by the sample provider rather than from assay-based typing. What the work shows at the level of the full study, not this receptor alone: The quantity of clinical and demographic metadata differed by source and by participant and was supplied without curation.

Concerning this clone: Its target antigen remains unknown. No much larger clone is present one base from it, and per-base qualities are unavailable.

The immunoSEQ Assay, a bias-controlled multiplex PCR, was used to amplify TCRbeta CDR3 regions from genomic DNA. The original methods were these. The number of nucleated cells in each sample was estimated by amplification of reference gene primers within the assay. To quantify the absolute abundance of each unique TCRbeta CDR3 rearrangement, sequence reads were collapsed and filtered. For each sample, productive Simpson clonality was calculated as the square root of Simpson's diversity index over productive rearrangements. TCRdb obtained this table from immuneACCESS and retained in-frame rearrangements with V and J assigned. These tables miss some clones; where compared with another copy, unresolved V genes account for less than half of the shortfall, and the remainder is unexplained. D and trimming were read from the DNA, whereas the V and J calls and clone size are those reported in that table. The sample table lists approximately 97,000 clones, almost 90% of them with a count of one. Around 2.2% of the sample comes from the top ten.

The CDR1 and CDR2 encoded by the germline V gene are SGHRS and YFSETQ. The germline V end is reduced by 4 bases and the J end by 4 bases; junction bases left unmatched: 4. The CDR3 numbers 14 residues from cysteine through phenylalanine. The CDR3 DNA has 42 bases and is translated from base 1. At one collaborating source in Seattle, patients were enrolled during active infection and were followed longitudinally through the course of disease. The collaborating institutions used their own protocols to collect whole blood in K2EDTA tubes. For TCRbeta analysis, collaborator samples were shipped as frozen whole blood, as isolated PBMCs, or as DNA extracted from either sample type.

The receptor was isolated from a man aged 50 to 60 with COVID-19, enrolled during active disease. Material: peripheral blood. Recombination connected TRBV5-1 to TRBJ1-3, with 8 bases matching TRBD1. The CDR3 has the sequence CASSVRGRGNTIYF. The DNA sequence follows: TGCGCCAGCAGCGTCAGGGGGCGAGGAAACACCATATATTTT.